The TCR beta chain described here comes from a study of T cells after yellow fever vaccination. The CDR3 length is 11 residues. Germline CDR1 reads DFQATT; CDR2 reads SNEGSKA (reference sequence). A process of 5'RACE template switching, which added a universal primer site and UMIs, was used to make TCR cDNA. Each CDR3 protein gets one entry after TCRdb re-called the 5' RACE reads with MiXCR. The top ten hold under 15% of the sample, which has 600,000 to 750,000 distinct CDR3 sequences, roughly an eighth seen once. This clonotype has at least ten counts. The antigen is unknown. Study results and caveats: Peak timing came faster in the weaker secondary response, day 5 versus 15. Primary-vaccination clones mostly resurfaced post-booster (approximately 96% CD4, around 88% CD8).

This TCR was sampled from a young man who received the YFV17D yellow fever vaccine. This chain uses TRBV20-1 with TRBJ2-7; a weak D match, TRBD2 (5 bases). The sequenced sample was PBMCs, obtained on the day of the yellow fever booster vaccination. The DNA for the CDR3 is TGCACCGCTAGTCTAGCAGGAGAGCAGTACTTC. It yields the protein CTASLAGEQYF.